This paragraph covers one TCR beta chain sequence. Using immunoSEQ multiplex PCR, the repertoire was profiled, and TCRdb retains in-frame clones only, with some absent. This sample has roughly 140,000 clones, with approximately 81% found just once. This entry belongs to a study of PD-1 blockade in classical Hodgkin lymphoma. Germline CDR1 reads SGHNT; CDR2 reads YYREEE (reference sequence). After removal of 4 bases from V and 3 bases from J, the junction contained 9 bases not matched to a gene. The CDR3 length is 17 residues. There was relapse after autologous stem cell transplantation in every patient, and there was variation in brentuximab vedotin exposure.

The rearrangement uses TRBV5-4 and TRBJ2-3, with 12 bases identical to TRBD2. Sequencing was performed on peripheral blood mononuclear cells (PBMCs), taken before the second cycle of nivolumab. This TCR was sampled from a human donor with classical Hodgkin lymphoma. The CDR3 DNA is TGTGCCAGCAGCGTACTACTAGCGGGGGGCAGGACAGATACGCAGTATTTT. Its translation: CASSVLLAGGRTDTQYF.